The rows below give T cell receptor beta chains drawn from one sample of a study of T cell changes during pregnancy in multiple sclerosis. Produced via immunoSEQ multiplex PCR; TCRdb's table is partial and in-frame only. The sample lists roughly 47,000 clones, 85% to 90% occurring once. The specimen comprised CD8+ T cells from peripheral blood mononuclear cells, sampled in the second trimester of pregnancy. Receptors originate from a female donor with multiple sclerosis, enrolled in a pregnancy study. CDR3s include the opening cysteine and the closing phenylalanine or tryptophan. A D gene is named only where the DNA matches it firmly. Clone size is shown for a subset of rows, as once, few, many or a class of expanded clone.

J: TRBJ2-2; D: TRBD2; V: TRBV7-8; size: NA; CDR3: CASSLVGTSISGELFF; DNA: TGTGCCAGCAGCTTAGTGGGGACTAGCATTAGCGGGGAGCTGTTTTTT
J: TRBJ1-4; D: TRBD1; V: TRBV27; size: NA; CDR3: CASSSDRGGEKLFF; DNA: TGTGCCAGCAGTTCTGACAGGGGAGGGGAAAAACTGTTTTTT
J: TRBJ2-5; D: NA; V: TRBV5-1; size: NA; CDR3: CASSWPSDRGDLETQYF; DNA: TGCGCCAGCAGCTGGCCCTCCGACCGGGGAGACTTAGAGACCCAGTACTTC
J: TRBJ2-7; D: TRBD2; V: TRBV6-1; size: NA; CDR3: CASSVSGTNAYEQYF; DNA: TGTGCCAGCAGTGTATCCGGGACTAACGCTTACGAGCAGTACTTC
J: TRBJ2-2; D: TRBD2; V: TRBV7-9; size: NA; CDR3: CASSKPSGRALPGELFF; DNA: TGTGCCAGCAGCAAACCCAGCGGGAGGGCCCTCCCCGGGGAGCTGTTTTTT
J: TRBJ1-1; D: NA; V: TRBV7-2; size: NA; CDR3: CASSPYTEAFF; DNA: TGTGCCAGCAGCCCGTACACTGAAGCTTTCTTT
J: TRBJ1-1; D: NA; V: TRBV10-1; size: few; CDR3: CASSDSDRGVTEAFF; DNA: TGCGCCAGCAGTGACTCAGACAGAGGCGTCACTGAAGCTTTCTTT
J: TRBJ2-3; D: TRBD2; V: TRBV5-8; size: NA; CDR3: CASSLEAGASTDTQYF; DNA: TGTGCCAGCAGCTTGGAGGCGGGAGCTAGCACAGATACGCAGTATTTT
J: TRBJ2-7; D: TRBD1; V: TRBV5-6; size: NA; CDR3: CASTGDRGIYEQYF; DNA: TGTGCCAGCACCGGGGACAGGGGAATTTACGAGCAGTACTTC
J: TRBJ2-2; D: NA; V: TRBV7-3; size: NA; CDR3: CASSSRLGGATGELFF; DNA: TGTGCCAGCAGCTCTCGGTTGGGGGGGGCCACCGGGGAGCTGTTTTTT
J: TRBJ1-6; D: NA; V: TRBV5-4; size: NA; CDR3: CASSRAFGESNSPLHF; DNA: TGTGCCAGCAGCCGCGCATTCGGAGAGAGTAATTCACCCCTCCACTTT
J: TRBJ2-7; D: NA; V: TRBV2; size: NA; CDR3: CASSPDADSSYEQYF; DNA: TGTGCCAGCAGTCCAGACGCGGACAGCTCCTACGAGCAGTACTTC
J: TRBJ2-1; D: NA; V: TRBV6-1; size: few; CDR3: CASSDWSGDYNEQFF; DNA: TGTGCCAGCAGTGATTGGTCCGGGGACTACAATGAGCAGTTCTTC
J: TRBJ2-5; D: TRBD2; V: TRBV4-1; size: NA; CDR3: CASSQDPGLAQETQYF; DNA: TGCGCCAGCAGCCAAGATCCGGGACTAGCCCAAGAGACCCAGTACTTC
J: TRBJ2-7; D: TRBD1; V: TRBV5-5; size: NA; CDR3: CASSFPWTGSDEQYF; DNA: TGTGCCAGCAGCTTCCCCTGGACAGGTTCCGACGAGCAGTACTTC
J: TRBJ1-5; D: NA; V: TRBV18; size: NA; CDR3: CASSPGGNQPQHF; DNA: TGTGCCAGCTCACCCGGAGGGAATCAGCCCCAGCATTTT
J: TRBJ2-1; D: TRBD1; V: TRBV19; size: NA; CDR3: CASSTPRGQVGLDEQFF; DNA: TGTGCCAGTAGCACCCCCAGGGGACAGGTAGGTTTGGATGAGCAGTTCTTC
J: TRBJ1-1; D: TRBD1; V: TRBV7-6; size: NA; CDR3: CASSPGQENTEAFF; DNA: TGTGCCAGCAGCCCAGGACAGGAAAACACTGAAGCTTTCTTT
J: TRBJ2-1; D: TRBD2; V: TRBV14; size: NA; CDR3: CASRGPTSATYEQFF; DNA: TGTGCCAGCAGAGGACCGACTAGCGCTACCTATGAGCAGTTCTTC
J: TRBJ2-5; D: NA; V: TRBV27; size: NA; CDR3: CASSPLSFKTQYF; DNA: TGTGCCAGCAGTCCGCTGAGTTTTAAGACCCAGTACTTC
J: TRBJ2-5; D: TRBD1; V: TRBV11-2; size: NA; CDR3: CASSLFVRDRVETQYF; DNA: TGTGCCAGCAGCTTATTCGTTCGGGACAGGGTAGAGACCCAGTACTTC
J: TRBJ2-5; D: TRBD2; V: TRBV6-1; size: NA; CDR3: CASSGRLAGLQETQYF; DNA: TGTGCCAGCAGTGGACGCCTAGCGGGCTTGCAAGAGACCCAGTACTTC
J: TRBJ2-7; D: NA; V: TRBV7-2; size: NA; CDR3: CASSLGWGPYEQYF; DNA: TGTGCCAGCAGCTTAGGGTGGGGGCCCTACGAGCAGTACTTC
J: TRBJ1-1; D: NA; V: TRBV7-9; size: NA; CDR3: CASSLVQGNTEAFF; DNA: TGTGCCAGCAGCTTAGTTCAGGGGAACACTGAAGCTTTCTTT
J: TRBJ1-2; D: NA; V: TRBV13; size: NA; CDR3: CASSALGGVNGYTF; DNA: TGTGCCAGCAGCGCCCTAGGAGGGGTGAATGGCTACACCTTC
J: TRBJ2-2; D: TRBD2; V: TRBV19; size: NA; CDR3: CASKRLAGVVSGELFF; DNA: TGTGCCAGTAAGAGACTAGCGGGAGTAGTGTCCGGGGAGCTGTTTTTT
J: TRBJ2-3; D: NA; V: TRBV6-4; size: NA; CDR3: CASSGTEADTQYF; DNA: TGTGCCAGCAGTGGGACAGAAGCAGATACGCAGTATTTT
J: TRBJ2-4; D: NA; V: TRBV9; size: NA; CDR3: CASSAGLPGDIQYF; DNA: TGTGCCAGCAGCGCAGGACTACCGGGGGACATTCAGTACTTC
J: TRBJ2-7; D: NA; V: TRBV5-6; size: NA; CDR3: CASSFAPDTNYEQYF; DNA: TGTGCCAGCAGCTTCGCTCCGGACACCAACTACGAGCAGTACTTC
J: TRBJ1-5; D: NA; V: TRBV30; size: NA; CDR3: CAWLPSGAGNQPQHF; DNA: TGTGCCTGGCTCCCATCGGGTGCCGGCAATCAGCCCCAGCATTTT
J: TRBJ2-1; D: TRBD2; V: TRBV6-1; size: NA; CDR3: CASSAASGGGPYNEQFF; DNA: TGTGCCAGCAGTGCGGCTAGCGGGGGGGGTCCGTACAATGAGCAGTTCTTC
J: TRBJ1-4; D: TRBD1; V: TRBV7-9; size: NA; CDR3: CASSLKRTGGPYNEKLFF; DNA: TGTGCCAGCAGCTTAAAAAGGACAGGGGGTCCGTATAATGAAAAACTGTTTTTT
J: TRBJ2-7; D: NA; V: TRBV7-8; size: NA; CDR3: CASSFQYGGEQYF; DNA: TGTGCCAGCAGCTTCCAGTACGGGGGCGAGCAGTACTTC
J: TRBJ1-1; D: TRBD1; V: TRBV11-2; size: NA; CDR3: CASSWGQLNTEAFF; DNA: TGTGCCAGCAGCTGGGGACAGTTGAACACTGAAGCTTTCTTT
J: TRBJ2-2; D: NA; V: TRBV5-6; size: NA; CDR3: CASSPQAGELFF; DNA: TGTGCCAGCAGCCCCCAGGCCGGGGAGCTGTTTTTT
J: TRBJ2-5; D: TRBD1; V: TRBV5-1; size: NA; CDR3: CASSLGQGYETQYF; DNA: TGCGCCAGCAGCTTGGGACAGGGTTATGAGACCCAGTACTTC
J: TRBJ2-3; D: NA; V: TRBV9; size: NA; CDR3: CASSVMAGYTDTQYF; DNA: TGTGCCAGCAGCGTAATGGCGGGATACACAGATACGCAGTATTTT
J: TRBJ2-3; D: NA; V: TRBV7-3; size: NA; CDR3: CASRDSGSTDTQYF; DNA: TGTGCCAGCAGGGATAGCGGAAGCACAGATACGCAGTATTTT
J: TRBJ1-1; D: NA; V: TRBV6-1; size: NA; CDR3: CASSEEKRAARGTEAFF; DNA: TGTGCCAGCAGTGAAGAGAAACGGGCAGCCAGGGGTACTGAAGCTTTCTTT
J: TRBJ1-2; D: NA; V: TRBV10-3; size: NA; CDR3: CASERGGAHHGYTF; DNA: TGTGCCTCCGAACGTGGGGGGGCGCATCATGGCTACACCTTC
J: TRBJ2-5; D: TRBD1; V: TRBV27; size: NA; CDR3: CASSTVQGAQYF; DNA: TGTGCCAGCAGTACTGTCCAGGGGGCCCAGTACTTC
J: TRBJ2-7; D: TRBD1; V: TRBV6-4; size: NA; CDR3: CASSVAPRQGIPYEQYF; DNA: TGTGCCAGCTCCGTAGCCCCCCGACAGGGAATTCCCTACGAGCAGTACTTC
J: TRBJ2-1; D: TRBD2; V: TRBV6-5; size: NA; CDR3: CASSSSGDIYNEQFF; DNA: TGTGCCAGCAGTTCTAGCGGGGATATCTACAATGAGCAGTTCTTC
J: TRBJ2-7; D: NA; V: TRBV27; size: NA; CDR3: CASSRRSSYEQYF; DNA: TGTGCCAGCAGCAGGCGCAGCTCCTACGAGCAGTACTTC
J: TRBJ2-1; D: NA; V: TRBV18; size: NA; CDR3: CASSPALDSYNEQFF; DNA: TGTGCCAGCTCACCAGCCTTAGACTCCTACAATGAGCAGTTCTTC
J: TRBJ1-3; D: NA; V: TRBV28; size: NA; CDR3: CASRVDRNSGNTIYF; DNA: TGTGCCAGCAGAGTAGACAGGAACTCTGGAAACACCATATATTTT
J: TRBJ2-2; D: NA; V: TRBV4-1; size: NA; CDR3: CASSPPSTGELFF; DNA: TGCGCCAGCAGCCCCCCCAGCACCGGGGAGCTGTTTTTT
J: TRBJ2-7; D: NA; V: TRBV10-1; size: NA; CDR3: CASNLKGPGPDHLHSYEQYF; DNA: TGCGCCAGCAACCTTAAAGGCCCAGGGCCGGACCACCTCCACTCCTACGAGCAGTACTTC
J: TRBJ2-7; D: NA; V: TRBV5-6; size: NA; CDR3: CASSVPGLSYEQYF; DNA: TGTGCCAGCAGCGTGCCGGGACTGTCCTACGAGCAGTACTTC
J: TRBJ2-7; D: NA; V: TRBV13; size: NA; CDR3: CASTLGGAYEQYF; DNA: TGTGCCAGCACCCTAGGGGGAGCCTACGAGCAGTACTTC
J: TRBJ2-5; D: TRBD2; V: TRBV9; size: NA; CDR3: CASTPGGGAGTQYF; DNA: TGTGCCAGCACCCCGGGCGGGGGGGCGGGGACCCAGTACTTC
J: TRBJ2-2; D: TRBD1; V: TRBV14; size: NA; CDR3: CASSLFDRVKNTGELFF; DNA: TGTGCCAGCAGTCTCTTCGACAGGGTCAAGAACACCGGGGAGCTGTTTTTT
J: TRBJ2-7; D: NA; V: TRBV4-1; size: few; CDR3: CASSQESSYEQYF; DNA: TGCGCCAGCAGCCAAGAGAGCTCCTACGAGCAGTACTTC
J: TRBJ1-2; D: NA; V: TRBV5-1; size: NA; CDR3: CASSLGGRNYGYTF; DNA: TGCGCCAGCAGCTTGGGTGGGCGTAACTATGGCTACACCTTC